The present T cell receptor (beta chain) was sequenced within a study of molecular identifiers for immune sequencing clone quantification. The study's findings and limits: Clones above 20 RNA copies held over 97% of effector molecules, under 1% in naive cells.

Germline CDR1 and CDR2: MNHEY and SMNVEV (reference sequence). This CDR3 contains 13 residues. V was pared by 3 bases and J by 1 base, with 6 bases between. TCRdb re-derived calls from the PCR reads in MiXCR, one entry per CDR3 protein. The table lists 250,000 to 350,000 distinct CDR3 sequences, over 20% of them singletons. This clonotype was counted many times. Its antigen is undetermined. This chain joins TRBV27 and TRBJ1-1, with a possible D match to TRBD1 (5 bases). The source of this sequence is a human donor in good health. Some libraries in this study had Jurkat cell RNA spiked in. Sequencing input: naive CD8+ T cells from blood, with Jurkat cell RNA spiked in. Stated subset: FACS-sorted CD8+CD4-CCR7+CD45RA+ naive T cells. CDR3 sequence reads: CASSLTANTEAFF. CDR3 nucleotides: TGTGCCAGCAGTTTGACAGCGAACACTGAAGCTTTCTTT.